This T cell receptor beta chain is from a study of T cell repertoires in cytomegalovirus infection. Notes on the study in general: Carriers of CMV plus the relevant HLA were identified by cumulative public TCR beta family frequency. It was HLA-C-restricted CMV-specific TCR beta clonotypes that dominated the response ex vivo.

CDR3 length: 12 amino acids. The V gene lost 5 bases and the J gene lost 11 bases, with 16 bases spanning the gap. CDR1 SGHRS and CDR2 YFSETQ come from the germline V gene. Regarding this clonotype: The antigen remains undetermined.

TCRdb processed the reads anew with MiXCR; each CDR3 protein has one entry. The repertoire holds some 920,000 distinct CDR3 sequences, with 30% to 40% as singletons. Sequencing was performed on cultured CD8+ T cells from PBMCs, taken from culture after CMV antigen stimulation. V is TRBV5-1 and J is TRBJ1-2, with a weak D call TRBD1 (5 bases). This TCR derives from a human donor in good health (CMV status not recorded). Some clones in this sample may be carry-over from other donors' samples. Here the CDR3 DNA reads TGCGCCAGCAGGCGGCAGGGCGAAGGATACACCTTC. It codes for CASRRQGEGYTF.